This T cell receptor beta chain was retrieved from a study of T cell responses to AZD1222 COVID-19 vaccine. About the study: Pooling covered second doses at about 4 or about 12 weeks.

This CDR3 comprises 13 residues. In germline, CDR1 is SGHRS, CDR2 YFSETQ. V shed 4 bases and J shed 1 base, with 8 bases lying between them. Only in-frame clones appear in the TCRdb table, and some are missing; sequencing was by immunoSEQ multiplex PCR. This table holds 150,000 or so clones, roughly nine tenths found once. The V and J genes are TRBV5-1 and TRBJ2-5; D is uncertain. The sequence came from an adult in good health. The specimen was peripheral blood, collected on day 0 of AZD1222 vaccination. The CDR3 protein is CASSGSAQETQYF. The CDR3 nucleotides are TGCGCCAGCAGCGGGTCGGCCCAAGAGACCCAGTACTTC.